This is a list of T cell receptor beta chains from one sample in a study of T and B cells in COVID-19 patients. TCRdb analysed the multiplex PCR reads with MiXCR anew, one entry per CDR3 protein. The repertoire holds 24,000 or so distinct CDR3 sequences, with 30% to 35% as singletons. The sample comprised blood. The receptors were sampled from a human donor who had recovered from COVID-19. Each CDR3 is given with its conserved first and last residue. D genes are given only for firm matches. The size entry is marked missing in some rows and otherwise reads once, few, many or a size class.

J	V	size	D	CDR3	DNA
TRBJ2-3	TRBV14	once	NA	CASSQAHLGGRTDTQYF	TGTGCCAGCAGCCAAGCCCACCTTGGGGGCCGGACAGATACGCAGTATTTT
TRBJ1-1	TRBV6-4	NA	NA	CASSAQGGANTEAFF	TGTGCCAGCAGTGCGCAGGGAGGAGCGAACACTGAAGCTTTCTTT
TRBJ2-7	TRBV29-1	medium-sized	NA	CSVVRQGSYEQYF	TGCAGCGTTGTGAGGCAGGGGTCCTACGAGCAGTACTTC
TRBJ2-7	TRBV5-6	many	NA	CASSDVGWSSYEQYF	TGTGCCAGCAGCGACGTGGGCTGGAGCTCCTACGAGCAGTACTTC
TRBJ1-2	TRBV6-5	NA	TRBD1	CASAALGTGLYGYTF	TGTGCCAGCGCCGCTCTCGGGACAGGCCTTTATGGCTACACCTTC
TRBJ2-1	TRBV27	many	NA	CASSFLGSHNEQFF	TGTGCCAGCAGTTTCCTGGGATCCCACAATGAGCAGTTCTTC
TRBJ1-5	TRBV6-1	few	TRBD1	CASSLDRGNNQPQHF	TGTGCCAGCAGCCTGGACAGGGGGAACAATCAGCCCCAGCATTTT
TRBJ2-2	TRBV5-1	NA	NA	CASSLVSSPGELFF	TGCGCCAGCAGCTTGGTTTCCTCCCCCGGGGAGCTGTTTTTT
TRBJ1-1	TRBV20-1	NA	NA	CSARDYRVNTVPF	TGCAGTGCTAGAGATTACAGGGTGAACACTGTCCCCTTT
TRBJ2-2	TRBV5-1	few	NA	CASSLGLVNTGELFF	TGCGCCAGCAGCTTGGGACTAGTGAACACCGGGGAGCTGTTTTTT
TRBJ2-7	TRBV6-5	many	TRBD2	CASSLLAGASYEQYF	TGTGCCAGCAGCCTACTAGCGGGGGCCTCCTACGAGCAGTACTTC
TRBJ2-3	TRBV19	medium-sized	NA	CASSTSRPYTDTQYF	TGTGCCAGTAGTACTAGCAGACCTTACACAGATACGCAGTATTTT
TRBJ1-1	TRBV7-6	NA	TRBD1	CASSLSRTGHTEAFF	TGTGCCAGCAGCTTATCCCGGACAGGGCACACTGAAGCTTTCTTT